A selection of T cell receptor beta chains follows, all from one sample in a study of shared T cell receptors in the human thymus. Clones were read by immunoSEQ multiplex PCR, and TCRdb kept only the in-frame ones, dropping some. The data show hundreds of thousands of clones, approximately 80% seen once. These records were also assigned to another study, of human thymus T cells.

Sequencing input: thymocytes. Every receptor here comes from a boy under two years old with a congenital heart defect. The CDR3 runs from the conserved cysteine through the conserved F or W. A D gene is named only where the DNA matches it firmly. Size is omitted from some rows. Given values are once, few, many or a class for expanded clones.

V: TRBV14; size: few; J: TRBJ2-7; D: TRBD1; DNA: TGTGCCAGCAGCCGGGGACAGCGGACCTCCTACGAGCAGTACTTC; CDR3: CASSRGQRTSYEQYF
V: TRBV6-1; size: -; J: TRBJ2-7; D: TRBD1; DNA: TGTGCCAGCAGTGAAGAGGAAGAGGGGGCATCCTACGAGCAGTACTTC; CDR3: CASSEEEEGASYEQYF
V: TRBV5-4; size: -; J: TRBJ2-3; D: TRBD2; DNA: TGTGCCAGCAGCTCACGTGGCGCGGGAGCGGGGACAGATACGCAGTATTTT; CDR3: CASSSRGAGAGTDTQYF
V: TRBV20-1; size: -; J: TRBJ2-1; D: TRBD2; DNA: TGCAGTGCCTCAGCGGGAAGAGAGCAGTTCTTC; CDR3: CSASAGREQFF
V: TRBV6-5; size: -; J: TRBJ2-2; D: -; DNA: TGTGCCAGCAGGGCGGGTACCCCCACCGGGGAGCTGTTTTTT; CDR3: CASRAGTPTGELFF
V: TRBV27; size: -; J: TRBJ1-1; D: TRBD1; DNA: TGTGCCAGCAGTTGGCGATATGACAGGGGTGGGACTGAAGCTTTCTTT; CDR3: CASSWRYDRGGTEAFF
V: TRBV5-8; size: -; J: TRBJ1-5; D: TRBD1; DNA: TGTGCCAGCAGCTCCGACAGGGGGGGAGGCAATCAGCCCCAGCATTTT; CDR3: CASSSDRGGGNQPQHF
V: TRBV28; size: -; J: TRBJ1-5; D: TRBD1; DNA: TGTGCCAGCAGCCGGGACAGGGCCCGTTATAGCAATCAGCCCCAGCATTTT; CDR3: CASSRDRARYSNQPQHF
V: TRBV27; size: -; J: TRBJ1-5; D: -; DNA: TGTGCCAGCAGGACCCTCGCCAAGGGGGAGTCGCCCCAGCATTTT; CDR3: CASRTLAKGESPQHF
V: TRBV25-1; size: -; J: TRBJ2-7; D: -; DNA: TGTGCCAGCAGTGACTGGAGCTCCTACGAGCAGTACTTC; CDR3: CASSDWSSYEQYF
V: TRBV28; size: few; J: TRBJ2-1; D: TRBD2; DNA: TGTGCCAGCAAAGGAGTTTCGGCGCGGGAGGGGTACTACAATGAGCAGTTCTTC; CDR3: CASKGVSAREGYYNEQFF
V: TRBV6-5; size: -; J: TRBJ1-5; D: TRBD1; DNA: TGTGCCAGCAGTGCCGGGACAGAGACCAATCAGCCCCAGCATTTT; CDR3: CASSAGTETNQPQHF
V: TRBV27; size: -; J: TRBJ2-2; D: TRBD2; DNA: TGTGCCAGCAGTTTGAAGGGCTTAGCGGGAGGGCCCGACGGGGAGCTGTTTTTT; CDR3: CASSLKGLAGGPDGELFF
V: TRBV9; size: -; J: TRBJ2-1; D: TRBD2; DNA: TGTGCCAGCAGCGTAGCACCTAGCGGTACCTACAATGAGCAGTTCTTC; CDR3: CASSVAPSGTYNEQFF
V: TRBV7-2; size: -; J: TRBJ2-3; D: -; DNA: TGTGCCAGCAGCGTAGCGTGTTTGGAGGGACTTCTCACAGATACGCAGTATTTT; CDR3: CASSVACLEGLLTDTQYF
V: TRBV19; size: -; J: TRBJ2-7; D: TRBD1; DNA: TGTGCCAGTAGTGACAGGGGTGTTCACGAGCAGTACTTC; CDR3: CASSDRGVHEQYF
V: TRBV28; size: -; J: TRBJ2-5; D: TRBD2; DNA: TGTGCCAGCAGTTCCCCCGGGGCGGGAGAGGCCCAAGAGACCCAGTACTTC; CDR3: CASSSPGAGEAQETQYF
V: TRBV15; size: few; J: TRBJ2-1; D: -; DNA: TGTGCCACCAGCAGAGATCAAGGGGTCCCCTACAATGAGCAGTTCTTC; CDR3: CATSRDQGVPYNEQFF
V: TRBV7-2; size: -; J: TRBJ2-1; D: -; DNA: TGTGCCAGCAGCTTAGCGTTTTTTAGCAGCTCGTGGAATGAGCAGTTCTTC; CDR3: CASSLAFFSSSWNEQFF
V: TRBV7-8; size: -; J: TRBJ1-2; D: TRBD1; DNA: TGTGCCAGCAGCTCCATACCGGGACAGGGGGCGGCTGTCGATGGCTACACCTTC; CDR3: CASSSIPGQGAAVDGYTF
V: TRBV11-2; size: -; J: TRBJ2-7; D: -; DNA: TGTGCCAGCAGGTTAACTACTGGTGTCCCCTACGAGCAGTACTTC; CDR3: CASRLTTGVPYEQYF
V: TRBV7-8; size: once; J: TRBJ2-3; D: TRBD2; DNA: TGTGCCAGCAGCGGGGGGGAGACTAGCGGGAGGGAGACTAGCACAGATACGCAGTATTTT; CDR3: CASSGGETSGRETSTDTQYF
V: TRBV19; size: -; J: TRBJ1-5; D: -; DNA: TGTGCCAGTAGTACCTCGGGACACGCAAATCAGCCCCAGCATTTT; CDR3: CASSTSGHANQPQHF
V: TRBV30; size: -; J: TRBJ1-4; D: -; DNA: TGTGCCTGGAGTGTCCCCGCGGGGGACCAAAATGAAAAACTGTTTTTT; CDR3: CAWSVPAGDQNEKLFF
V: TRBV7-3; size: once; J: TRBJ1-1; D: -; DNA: TGTGCCAGCAGCTTAAGGCGGGAGAGGGACACTGAAGCTTTCTTT; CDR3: CASSLRRERDTEAFF
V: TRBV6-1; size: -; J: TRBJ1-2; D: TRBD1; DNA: TGTGCCAGCAGTGACGACAGGGCTGGGAGCTATGGCTACACCTTC; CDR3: CASSDDRAGSYGYTF
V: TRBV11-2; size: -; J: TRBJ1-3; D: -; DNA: TGTGCCAGCAGCTTCAGGGTCAGGCCCTTCTCTGGAAACACCATATATTTT; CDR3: CASSFRVRPFSGNTIYF
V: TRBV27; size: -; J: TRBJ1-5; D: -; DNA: TGTGCCAGCAGTGCGGGGATCGATCAGCCCCAGCATTTT; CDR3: CASSAGIDQPQHF
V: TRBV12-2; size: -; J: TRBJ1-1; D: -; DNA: TGTGCAAGTCGCCCCCGGGACACGGTGAACACTGAAGCTTTCTTT; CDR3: CASRPRDTVNTEAFF
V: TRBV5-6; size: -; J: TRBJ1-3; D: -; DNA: TGTGCCAGCAGCTTGGGGTACGGGATTGAGGACACCATATATTTT; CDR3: CASSLGYGIEDTIYF
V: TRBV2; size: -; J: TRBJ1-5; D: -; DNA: TGTGCCAGCACAGACAGAGATAGCAATCAGCCCCAGCATTTT; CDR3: CASTDRDSNQPQHF
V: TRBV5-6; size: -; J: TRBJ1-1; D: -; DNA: TGTGCCAGCTCCCAGGGATCCCACACTGAAGCTTTCTTT; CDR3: CASSQGSHTEAFF
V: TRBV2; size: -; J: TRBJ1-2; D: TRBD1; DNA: TGTGCCAGCAACCGAGGACAGGGTGGGAACTATGGCTACACCTTC; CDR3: CASNRGQGGNYGYTF
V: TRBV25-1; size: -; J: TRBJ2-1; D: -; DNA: TGTGCCAGCAGCGCGCCATCCTACAATGAGCAGTTCTTC; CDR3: CASSAPSYNEQFF
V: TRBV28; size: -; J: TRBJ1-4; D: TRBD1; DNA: TGTGCCAGTACAAGGGACAGGGGGCTCGGTGAAAAACTGTTTTTT; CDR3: CASTRDRGLGEKLFF
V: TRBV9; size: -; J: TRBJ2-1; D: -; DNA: TGTGCCAGCAGCGCCCGGAGTAGTTCTCTCTCCTACAATGAGCAGTTCTTC; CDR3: CASSARSSSLSYNEQFF
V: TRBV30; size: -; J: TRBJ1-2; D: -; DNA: TGTGCCTGGAGGGGGAATGAGGGTGGCTATGGCTACACCTTC; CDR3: CAWRGNEGGYGYTF
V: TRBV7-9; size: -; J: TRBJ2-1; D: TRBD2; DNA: TGTGCCAGCAGCTTAGCGTTTGGTCTAGCGGGATACAATGAGCAGTTCTTC; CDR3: CASSLAFGLAGYNEQFF
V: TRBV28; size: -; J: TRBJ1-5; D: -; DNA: TGTGCCAGCAGCCAAAGGGCGGGAAGCAATCAGCCCCAGCATTTT; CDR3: CASSQRAGSNQPQHF
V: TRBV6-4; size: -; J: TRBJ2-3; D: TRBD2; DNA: TGTGCCAGCAGTAGACTAGCGGGAGGGCAAGATACGCAGTATTTT; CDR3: CASSRLAGGQDTQYF
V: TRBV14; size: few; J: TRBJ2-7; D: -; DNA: TGTGCCAGCAGCCAAACCTCAGCGTACGAGCAGTACTTC; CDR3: CASSQTSAYEQYF
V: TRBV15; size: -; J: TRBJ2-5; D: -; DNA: TGTGCCACCAGCAGAGACCGCAGACTAGAGCAGTACTTC; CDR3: CATSRDRRLEQYF
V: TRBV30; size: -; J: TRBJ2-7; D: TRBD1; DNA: TGTGCCTGGAGTAAAAAGGGACAGCCCTACGAGCAGTACTTC; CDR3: CAWSKKGQPYEQYF
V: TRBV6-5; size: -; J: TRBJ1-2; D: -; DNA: TGTGCCCCACCCCCGGGAGGGGAGTATGGCTACACCTTC; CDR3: CAPPPGGEYGYTF
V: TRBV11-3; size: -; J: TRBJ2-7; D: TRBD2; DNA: TGTGCCAGCAGCATACTAGCGGGAGGGCCCAAGGACGAGCAGTACTTC; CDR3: CASSILAGGPKDEQYF